The 6 T cell receptor beta chains below all came from one sample that was sequenced in a study of T cell changes during pregnancy in multiple sclerosis. Produced via immunoSEQ multiplex PCR; TCRdb's table is partial and in-frame only. The profile covers around 40,000 clones, with over 80% appearing a single time and less than 0.5% taken by the ten largest. Sequenced material: CD4+ T cells from peripheral blood mononuclear cells, taken in the third trimester of pregnancy. Every receptor here comes from a female donor in good health, enrolled as a control in a pregnancy study.

This clone was seen a few times. The chain is built from TRBV19 and TRBJ1-2; D call uncertain. This CDR3 is 11 amino acids long. V was cut by 10 bases and J by 8 bases, with 14 bases left in between. The germline CDR1 and CDR2 sequences are LNHDA and SQIVND (reference sequence). This CDR3 reads CAIGPAGGYTF. CDR3 nucleotides: TGTGCCATCGGACCCGCGGGGGGCTACACCTTC.

The gene calls are TRBV19 and TRBJ2-3; 11 bases agree with TRBD2. The trim removed 5 bases at V and 6 bases at J, leaving 7 bases unmatched. This CDR3 region has 15 residues. Germline V lookup: CDR1 LNHDA, CDR2 SQIVND (reference sequence). The CDR3 reads CASSLTSGRADTQYF. DNA for the CDR3: TGTGCCAGTAGTCTCACTAGCGGGAGAGCTGATACGCAGTATTTT.

The chain carries TRBV2 and TRBJ1-1; D gene uncertain. Trimming took off 6 bases at V and 5 bases at J, with 10 bases between the two ends. The CDR3 has 12 residues. Germline V gene data show CDR1 as SNHLY and CDR2 as FYNNEI. CDR3 coding DNA: TGTGCCAGCAGCTCAGGAGGAACTGAAGCTTTCTTT. As protein: CASSSGGTEAFF. The full variable domain, rest sourced from reference TRBV2 and TRBJ1-1, is EPEVTQTPSHQVTQMGQEVILRCVPISNHLYFYWYRQILGQKVEFLVSFYNNEISEKSEIFDDQFSVERPDGSNFTLKIRSTKLEDSAMYFCASSSGGTEAFFGQGTRLTVV.

The chain recombines TRBV6-6 with TRBJ2-3; D remains unclear. CDR3 length: 13 residues. Trimming pared 10 bases from V and 2 bases from J, leaving 13 bases between. Germline V CDR1 and CDR2: MNHNY, SVGAGI (reference sequence). The CDR3 DNA is TGTGCCACCGCCGACTCAGCCACAGATACGCAGTATTTT. Its translation is CATADSATDTQYF.

The CDR3 reads CDLDRGGSYGYTF. The DNA of the CDR3 is TGTGACCTAGACAGGGGAGGGAGCTATGGCTACACCTTC. The chain has TRBV6-5 and TRBJ1-2, with 8 bases identical to TRBD1. Germline CDR1 is MNHEY and CDR2 is SVGAGI. The CDR3 consists of 13 residues.

The genes are TRBV7-8 and TRBJ2-5, with D possibly matching TRBD1 (5 bases). The CDR3 length is 16 residues. V lost 8 bases to trimming and J lost 2 bases, with 21 bases between them. Germline values: CDR1 SGHVS, CDR2 FQNEAQ. The CDR3 reads CASHHRINQRQETQYF. In DNA form, the CDR3 reads TGTGCCAGCCACCACAGGATCAACCAGAGACAAGAGACCCAGTACTTC. Full variable domain (outside the CDR3, taken from reference TRBV7-8 and TRBJ2-5): GAGVSQSPRYKVAKRGQDVALRCDPISGHVSLFWYQQALGQGPEFLTYFQNEAQLDKSGLPSDRFFAERPEGSVSTLKIQRTQQEDSAVYLCASHHRINQRQETQYFGPGTRLLVL.